Following are 5 T cell receptor beta chains from one sample sequenced in a study of post-analysis software for immune sequencing data. These receptors lack a known antigen. Regarding the study as a whole: Patients had higher frequencies than controls of a handful of TRBV segments, including TRBV5-6, TRBV5-1 and TRBV20-1.

cDNA libraries of TCR beta carried unique molecular identifiers. Using its own MiXCR run on the PCR reads, TCRdb lists one record per CDR3 protein. The sample includes hundreds of thousands of distinct CDR3 sequences, 25% to 30% of them seen just once. The sequencing sample was made of blood. The receptors stem from a girl aged 5 to 17 with multiple sclerosis.

This clonotype was seen only once. CDR3 sequence reads: CASSLVGAGRNYNEQYF. The CDR3 nucleotides read TGCGCCAGCAGCTTGGTCGGGGCAGGGCGAAATTACAATGAGCAGTACTTC. The chain is built from TRBV5-1 and TRBJ2-7, with D perhaps given as TRBD1 or TRBD2 (5 bases each). CDR3 size: 17 residues. Trimming took 0 bases from V and 7 from J, leaving 23 bases between them. Per the germline V gene, CDR1 is SGHRS and CDR2 is YFSETQ.

The rearrangement uses TRBV20-1 and TRBJ2-1, with TRBD1 matching 8 bases. V trimming: 8 bases; J trimming: 6 bases; junction bases outside the gene matches: 9. This CDR3 has 13 residues. Germline V gene sequence: CDR1 DFQATT, CDR2 SNEGSKA (reference sequence). The CDR3 spells CSNRDRLRNEQFF. The CDR3, as DNA: TGCAGTAATAGGGACAGGCTTCGCAATGAGCAGTTCTTC.

The sample holds a few counts of this clonotype. The J gene is TRBJ2-5, the V gene TRBV20-1; 9 bases match TRBD2. The end of the DNA fits TRBJ2-7 better, so the J call may be wrong. The CDR3 length is 15 residues. Germline CDR1 is DFQATT and CDR2 is SNEGSKA (reference sequence). DNA for the CDR3: TGCAGTGCTAGAGATCGAACTAGCGGGTGGGTCGAGCAGTACTTC. This translates into CSARDRTSGWVEQYF.

This sequence joins TRBV20-1 and TRBJ2-5; D perhaps matches TRBD1 (6 bases). CDR1 is DFQATT and CDR2 is SNEGSKA in the germline V gene (reference sequence). V lost 2 bases and J lost 5, with 15 bases in between. The CDR3 loop spans 14 amino acids. The CDR3 DNA follows: TGCAGTGCTAGATCTGGGGGCGAGGGGGAGACCCAGTACTTC. Translated, it gives CSARSGGEGETQYF.

Comments on this clonotype: The junction departs from the called germline gene at one end, perhaps through a read error. V is TRBV12-3 or TRBV12-4 and J is TRBJ2-3; maybe TRBD1 (6 bases). CDR3 length equals 15 residues. The CDR3 nucleotides read TGTGCCGGCAGTAGGAACAGGGCTAGCACAGATACGCAGTATTTT. Translating gives CAGSRNRASTDTQYF.